The sequence of this T cell receptor (beta chain) was determined in a study of cytomegalovirus exposure and HLA in healthy donors. The repertoire was sequenced with immunoSEQ multiplex PCR; TCRdb's copy has only in-frame clones and lacks some. The profile shows some 100,000 clones, about nine tenths of them singletons. Points on this clone: The antigen is unknown.

Germline V gives CDR1 SGHRS, CDR2 YFSETQ. Germline trimming cut 0 bases from V and 5 bases from J; bases unmatched to any gene: 6. The CDR3 has 15 residues. Points from the study as a whole: The dataset shows that most TCR sequences were rare, while some public TCRs occurred in many donors.

The approximately 120-subject validation cohort, separate from the approximately 670-subject first cohort, included the donors. The sequenced sample consisted of PBMCs. This sequence originates from a woman under 30 in good health and CMV-seronegative. The chain links TRBV5-1 to TRBJ2-3, with 7 bases matching TRBD2. CDR3 sequence (DNA): TGCGCCAGCAGCTTGGAGGCGCGGGAGTTAGATACGCAGTATTTT. Translation gives CASSLEARELDTQYF.